The T cell receptor beta chain under discussion was sequenced for a study of T cells in tuberculosis. Study as a whole: The T cells targeted glucose monomycolate, a mycobacterial lipid, via CD1B.

This clone appeared a single time. Broader study findings: The stringent gate may have excluded weak CD1B-GMM tetramer binders.

Clones were read by immunoSEQ multiplex PCR, and TCRdb kept only the in-frame ones, dropping some. The sample includes tens of thousands of clones, approximately 91% of them seen just once. After thawing and overnight rest, PBMC were stained with GMM-loaded CD1B tetramer, viability dye and anti-CD3 for sorting. C32 glucose monomycolate from Rhodococcus equi was loaded onto the CD1B tetramers. This CDR3 comprises 12 residues. Per germline, CDR1 GTSNPN and CDR2 SVGIG (reference sequence). Trimming took 2 bases from V and 3 from J, leaving 5 bases between them. The receptor was derived from an adult woman with latent tuberculosis. This rearrangement joins TRBV30 to TRBJ2-1, with D unclear. The sequenced sample was CD1b-GMM tetramer-negative cells sorted from PBMCs. CDR3 residues: CAWSQNYNEQFF. CDR3 nucleotide sequence: TGTGCCTGGAGTCAGAACTACAATGAGCAGTTCTTC.